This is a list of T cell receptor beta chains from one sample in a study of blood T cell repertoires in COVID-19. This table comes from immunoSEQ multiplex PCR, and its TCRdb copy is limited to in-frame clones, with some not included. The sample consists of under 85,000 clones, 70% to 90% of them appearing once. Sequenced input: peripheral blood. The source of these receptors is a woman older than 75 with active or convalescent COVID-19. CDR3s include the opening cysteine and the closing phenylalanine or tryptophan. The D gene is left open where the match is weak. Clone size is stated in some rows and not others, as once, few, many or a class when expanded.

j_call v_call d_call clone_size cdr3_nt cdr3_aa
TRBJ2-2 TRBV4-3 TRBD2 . TGCGCCAGCAGCGTCCAACCCGGGACTAGCGGGAGTAACGGGGAGCTGTTTTTT CASSVQPGTSGSNGELFF
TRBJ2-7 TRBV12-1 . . TGTGCCAGCAGCTCTAAAATCCGGGACAGGGGCCACGAGCAGTACTTC CASSSKIRDRGHEQYF
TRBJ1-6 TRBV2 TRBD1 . TGTGCCAGCAGGGAGACAGGGGCAAATTCACCCCTCCACTTT CASRETGANSPLHF
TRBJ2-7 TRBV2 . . TGTGCCAGCAGTTTAACAGGGGAGGAGTACTTC CASSLTGEEYF
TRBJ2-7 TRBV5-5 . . TGTGCCAGCAGCTTGTTAGTCACGGGACTCACTCTCTACGAGCAGTACTTC CASSLLVTGLTLYEQYF
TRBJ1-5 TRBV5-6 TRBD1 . TGTGCCAGCAGCCTACAGGGGGCGACGATTAATCAGCCCCAGCATTTT CASSLQGATINQPQHF
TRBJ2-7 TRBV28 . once TGTGCCAGCAGTTTCGGGGGGCCCTACGAGCAGTACTTC CASSFGGPYEQYF
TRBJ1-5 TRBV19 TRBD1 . TGTGCCAGTAGTCTACAGGGGGTGAGCAATCAGCCCCAGCATTTT CASSLQGVSNQPQHF
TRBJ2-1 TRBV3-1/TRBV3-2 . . TGTGCCAGCAGCAGGAGCAATGAGCAGTTCTTC CASSRSNEQFF
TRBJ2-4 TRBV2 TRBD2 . TGTGCCAGCAGTGAATCGGGGGGGCCGACTCACATTCAGTACTTC CASSESGGPTHIQYF
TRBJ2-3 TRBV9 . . TGTGCCAGCAGCCCATGGACACCTCATACGCAGTATTTT CASSPWTPHTQYF
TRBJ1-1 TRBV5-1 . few TGCGCCAGCAGCTTGGCCAGCGGGGGGACTGAAGCTTTCTTT CASSLASGGTEAFF
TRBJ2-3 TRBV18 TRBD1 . TGTGCCAGCTCACCAAGACAGGGGAAGGCAGATACGCAGTATTTT CASSPRQGKADTQYF
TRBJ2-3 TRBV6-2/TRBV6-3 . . TGTGCCAGCAGTTATCGGGGGGCTAGCACAGATACGCAGTATTTT CASSYRGASTDTQYF
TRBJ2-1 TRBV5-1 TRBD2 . TGCGCCAGCAGCTTGTCGGGAGGGGGAAGCAATGAGCAGTTCTTC CASSLSGGGSNEQFF
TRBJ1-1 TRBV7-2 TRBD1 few TGTGCCAGCAGCTTATTTGAGACAGGGGGGAACACTGAAGCTTTCTTT CASSLFETGGNTEAFF
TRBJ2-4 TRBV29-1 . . TGCAGCGTTGAATTTGCAGGCATTCAGTACTTC CSVEFAGIQYF
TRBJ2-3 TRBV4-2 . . TGTGCCAGCAGCGAGGAGATGCGGCCAACCCCCACAGATACGCAGTATTTT CASSEEMRPTPTDTQYF
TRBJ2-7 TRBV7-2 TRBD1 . TGTGCCAGCAGCTTCCCGGACAGGGGCTACGAGCAGTACTTC CASSFPDRGYEQYF
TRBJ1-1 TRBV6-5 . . TGTGCCAGCAGCGACAGGCGGAACACTGAAGCTTTCTTT CASSDRRNTEAFF
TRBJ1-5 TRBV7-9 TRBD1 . TGTGCCAGCAGCTTGGGGACAGCCGCCTTCCGTCAGCCCCAGCATTTT CASSLGTAAFRQPQHF
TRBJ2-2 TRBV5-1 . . TGCGCCAGCAGCTGGGTTGTTAGGGGCGCGACCGGGGAGCTGTTTTTT CASSWVVRGATGELFF